The 17 T cell receptor beta chains listed next were all sequenced from one sample in a study of blood T cell repertoires in COVID-19. Clones were read by immunoSEQ multiplex PCR, and TCRdb kept only the in-frame ones, dropping some. The sample has about 60,000 clones; approximately 80% are singletons. The sample was peripheral blood. These receptors were obtained from a woman of 80 years or more with acute or convalescent COVID-19.

V usage is TRBV6-5 and J usage is TRBJ2-7, with 15 bases that match TRBD2. CDR1 MNHEY and CDR2 SVGAGI come from the germline V gene. The CDR3 has 15 amino acids. V lost 4 bases, J lost 6 bases, and 4 bases stayed unmatched. The CDR3 DNA reads TGTGCCAGCAGTTCCGGACTAGCGGGAGGGCCCGAGCAGTACTTC. Its translation is CASSSGLAGGPEQYF.

This clone was observed a handful of times. The rearrangement joins TRBV5-1 to TRBJ2-1; TRBD1 matches 7 bases. CDR1 is SGHRS, CDR2 YFSETQ, per germline. The CDR3 extends over 14 amino acids. With V trimmed by 0 bases and J by 8 bases, 5 bases remained unmatched. This CDR3 is CASSLEGGLDEQFF. CDR3 nucleotides: TGCGCCAGCAGCTTGGAAGGGGGCCTAGATGAGCAGTTCTTC.

The chain uses TRBV18 and TRBJ2-3; TRBD2 aligns across 11 bases. Germline assignment: CDR1 KGHSH and CDR2 LQKENI. The CDR3 consists of 15 residues. V dropped 2 bases and J dropped 5; count of bases not matched to a gene: 3. This CDR3 reads CASSPILAGGDTQYF. The DNA of the CDR3 is TGTGCCAGCTCACCAATCCTAGCGGGAGGAGATACGCAGTATTTT.

The V gene is TRBV11-3, the J gene TRBJ2-1; D is possibly TRBD2 (7 bases). V was cut by 3 bases and J by 5 bases, with 8 bases left in between. The germline V gene encodes CDR1 SGHNT and CDR2 YENEEA. This CDR3 region has 13 residues. Written as DNA, the CDR3 is TGTGCCAGCAGCTTGGGGGGGCACAATGAGCAGTTCTTC. It yields the protein CASSLGGHNEQFF.

V and J are TRBV11-2 and TRBJ2-1; D ambiguous. CDR3 length equals 14 residues. V was trimmed by 3 bases and J by 2 bases, leaving 8 bases between them. CDR1 and CDR2 (germline): SGHAT, FQNNGV. CDR3 sequence reads: CASSFRSAYNEQFF. Written as DNA, the CDR3 is TGTGCCAGCAGCTTTAGAAGCGCCTACAATGAGCAGTTCTTC.

This rearrangement joins TRBV6-1 to TRBJ2-3, with D hard to call. There are 13 residues in the CDR3. Trimming shortened V by 2 bases and J by 1 base, and 4 bases separated the two germline ends. Germline lookup yields CDR1 MNHNS and CDR2 SASEGT. The CDR3 nucleotides are TGTGCCAGCAGTGAACTACGCACAGATACGCAGTATTTT. Translation gives CASSELRTDTQYF.

This clone was observed a few times. This sequence joins TRBV28 and TRBJ1-5, with TRBD1 matching 7 bases. This CDR3 is 13 amino acids long. Germline CDR1 and CDR2: MDHEN and SYDVKM. The CDR3 DNA sequence: TGTGTCACAGGGGAGCAAAGCAATCAGCCCCAGCATTTT. Its translation is CVTGEQSNQPQHF.

The chain uses TRBV28 and TRBJ2-5, with D uncertain. The CDR3 contains 11 residues. Germline V gives CDR1 MDHEN, CDR2 SYDVKM. V lost 5 bases, J lost 4 bases, and 5 bases lay in between. The CDR3 sequence: CASSARETQYF. CDR3 coding DNA: TGTGCCAGCAGTGCTAGAGAGACCCAGTACTTC.

This chain joins TRBV27 and TRBJ2-1; TRBD2 aligns across 8 bases. CDR3 length equals 16 residues. The germline CDR1 and CDR2 sequences are MNHEY and SMNVEV (reference sequence). Trimming removed 2 bases from V and 2 bases from J; junction bases left unmatched: 5. CDR3 residues: CASSLVREGPYNEQFF. The CDR3 DNA reads TGTGCCAGCAGTTTAGTTCGGGAGGGCCCCTACAATGAGCAGTTCTTC.

V is TRBV7-2 and J is TRBJ2-1; 9 bases fit TRBD1. Germline V lookup: CDR1 SGHTA, CDR2 FQGNSA. The CDR3 consists of 15 residues. V lost 0 bases to trimming and J lost 4 bases; unmatched junction nucleotides: 1. The CDR3 coding sequence is TGTGCCAGCAGCTTAGCGGGACAGGGATACAATGAGCAGTTCTTC. This encodes CASSLAGQGYNEQFF.

The J gene is TRBJ2-7, the V gene TRBV3-1 (or the pseudogene TRBV3-2); the match to TRBD1 covers 9 bases. CDR3 length: 17 residues. V lost 4 bases, J lost 7 bases, and 17 bases stayed unmatched. The germline V gene encodes CDR1 LGHDT and CDR2 YNNKEL (reference sequence). The CDR3 nucleotides read TGTGCCAGCAGCCGGGTTGGGACAGGGATTCGGTCCGGAGAGCAGTACTTC. This sequence encodes CASSRVGTGIRSGEQYF.

J is TRBJ1-2 and V is TRBV28; D ambiguous. CDR1 and CDR2 (germline): MDHEN, SYDVKM. The CDR3 is 13 amino acids. V was cut by 7 bases and J by 5 bases, with 14 bases left in between. The CDR3 nucleotides read TGTGCCAGCACCTTGTCTACCGGGTATGGCTACACCTTC. Protein: CASTLSTGYGYTF.

This clone has a handful of counts. The V call is TRBV7-2, the J call TRBJ1-4, with 8 bases aligning to TRBD1. Germline CDR1 and CDR2: SGHTA and FQGNSA. The CDR3 length is 13 residues. The junction had 1 base not matched to a gene; V was cut back by 2 bases and J by 8 bases. Here the CDR3 DNA reads TGTGCCAGCAGCTTAAGACAGGGGGAAAAACTGTTTTTT. As protein: CASSLRQGEKLFF.

Only a few counts were recorded for this clone. The chain combines TRBV5-1 with TRBJ2-3; D is ambiguous. There are 13 residues in the CDR3. The germline V gene encodes CDR1 SGHRS and CDR2 YFSETQ. V lost 0 bases and J lost 4, with 6 bases in between. This CDR3 is CASSLGEADTQYF. The CDR3 DNA reads TGCGCCAGCAGCTTGGGTGAGGCAGATACGCAGTATTTT.

V and J are TRBV28 and TRBJ2-5; 7 nucleotides agree with TRBD1. This CDR3 contains 14 residues. V trimming: 3 bases; J trimming: 2 bases; junction bases outside the gene matches: 3. Germline CDR1 reads MDHEN; CDR2 reads SYDVKM. The CDR3 nucleotides are TGTGCCAGCAGTTTGATACAGGGGCAAGAGACCCAGTACTTC. It is translated as CASSLIQGQETQYF.

V gene TRBV7-3 combines with J gene TRBJ2-1; the match to TRBD2 covers 9 bases. The CDR3 has 15 residues. CDR1 is SGHTA and CDR2 is FQGTGA in the germline V gene. The J segment lost 8 bases and the V segment lost 6 bases, leaving 11 bases of the junction unmatched. In nucleotides, the CDR3 is TGTGCCAGCAGTCTAAAAGCGGGAGGAGTCGATGAGCAGTTCTTC. Translated, it gives CASSLKAGGVDEQFF.

The rearrangement links TRBV11-2 to TRBJ1-3; possibly TRBD1 for D (6 bases). Germline V gene sequence: CDR1 SGHAT, CDR2 FQNNGV. Trimming took off 0 bases at V and 2 bases at J, with 11 bases between the two ends. This CDR3 contains 16 residues. The CDR3 loop reads CASSLERGSTGNTIYF. CDR3 DNA sequence: TGTGCCAGCAGCTTAGAAAGGGGGTCTACTGGAAACACCATATATTTT.